The T cell receptor beta chain described here comes from a study of blood T cell repertoires in COVID-19. Across the study: Researchers got acute and convalescent COVID-19 samples from the United States, Italy and Spain.

Trimming shortened V by 2 bases and J by 2 bases, and 6 bases separated the two germline ends. Per germline, CDR1 ENHRY and CDR2 SYGVKD. The CDR3 totals 13 residues. Data came from immunoSEQ multiplex PCR; TCRdb stores just in-frame clones and leaves some out. This sample has about 29,000 clones, with more than 75% found just once. The J gene is TRBJ2-5, the V gene TRBV10-3; D is uncertain. The sample taken for sequencing was peripheral blood. The clonotype was recovered from a woman aged 70 to 79 with acute or convalescent COVID-19. CDR3 protein: CAISEGRQETQYF. The CDR3 region has the DNA TGTGCCATCAGTGAGGGCAGGCAAGAGACCCAGTACTTC.